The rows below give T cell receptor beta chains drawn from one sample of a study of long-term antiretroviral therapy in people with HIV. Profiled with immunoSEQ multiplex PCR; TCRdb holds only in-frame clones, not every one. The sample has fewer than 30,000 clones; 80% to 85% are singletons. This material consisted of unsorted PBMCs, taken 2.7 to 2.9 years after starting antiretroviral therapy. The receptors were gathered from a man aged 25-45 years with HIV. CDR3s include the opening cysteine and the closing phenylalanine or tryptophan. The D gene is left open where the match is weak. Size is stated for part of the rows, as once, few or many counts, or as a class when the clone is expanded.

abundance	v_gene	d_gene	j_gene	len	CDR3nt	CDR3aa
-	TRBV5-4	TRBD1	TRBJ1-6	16	TGTGCCAGCAGCTCGGGGACAGGGGGCCTTCTAAAGGCCCTCCACTTT	CASSSGTGGLLKALHF
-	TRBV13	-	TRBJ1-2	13	TGTGCCAGCAGTCGCAGGGATGGCTATGGCTACACCTTC	CASSRRDGYGYTF
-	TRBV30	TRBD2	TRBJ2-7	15	TGTGCCTGGAGTGCTCGGGGTAGCGGGAGGTACGAGCAGTACTTC	CAWSARGSGRYEQYF
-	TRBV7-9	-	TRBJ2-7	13	TGTGCCAGCAGCCCCGACACGTCCTACGAGCAGTACTTC	CASSPDTSYEQYF
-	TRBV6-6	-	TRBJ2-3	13	TGTGCCAGCAGTTACTCGGTCCCGGATACGCAGTATTTT	CASSYSVPDTQYF
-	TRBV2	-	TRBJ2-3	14	TGTGCCAGCAGTGAAGTAACTAGCACAGATACGCAGTATTTT	CASSEVTSTDTQYF
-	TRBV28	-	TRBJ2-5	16	TGTGCCAGCAGTCGCGGACGGGGTCCCCTCCAAGAGACCCAGTACTTC	CASSRGRGPLQETQYF
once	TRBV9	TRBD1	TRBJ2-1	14	TGTGCCAGCAGCAAACGGACAGGGACCAATGAGCAGTTCTTC	CASSKRTGTNEQFF
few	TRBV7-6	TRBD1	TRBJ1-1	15	TGTGCCAGCAGCTTCGGGACAGGGGAGTACACTGAAGCTTTCTTT	CASSFGTGEYTEAFF
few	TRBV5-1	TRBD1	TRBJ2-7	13	TGCGCCAGCAGCTTGGGCCAGGGGGACGAGCAGTACTTC	CASSLGQGDEQYF
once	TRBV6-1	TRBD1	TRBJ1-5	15	TGTGCCAGCAGCCCATCTGGACAGGGAAGACAGCCCCAGCATTTT	CASSPSGQGRQPQHF